The 25 T cell receptor beta chains below come from one sample, sequenced in a study of beta chain features in type 1 diabetes. General observations from the study: All four CD4+ subsets of Type 1 diabetes patients contained TCRB CDR3s that were moderately but significantly shorter.

No antigen has been assigned to these receptors. Expressed TCRB transcripts were sequenced because the isolated RNA had all been reverse transcribed beforehand. The table came from immunoSEQ multiplex PCR; TCRdb's copy has only in-frame clones and leaves some out. The sample includes under 350,000 clones, approximately 24% seen only once; the top ten take approximately 0.011%. The sequenced sample consisted of naive CD4+ T cells from blood. The receptors derive from a woman younger than 45 with type 1 diabetes.

V is TRBV14 and J is TRBJ1-5, with D possibly being TRBD1 (5 bases). Germline CDR1 and CDR2: SGHDN and FVKESK. The CDR3 length is 15 residues. The germline V and J ends were trimmed by 1 base and 7 bases, with 14 bases remaining between them. CDR3 amino acids: CASSQGGAGDQPQHF. The CDR3 region has the DNA TGTGCCAGCAGCCAAGGAGGGGCGGGGGACCAGCCCCAGCATTTT.

This chain joins TRBV28 and TRBJ1-2, with TRBD1 matching over 7 bases. Per the germline V gene, CDR1 is MDHEN and CDR2 is SYDVKM. The length of the CDR3 is 16 residues. Trimming cost V 6 bases and J 0 bases; bases outside gene matches: 10. CDR3 coding DNA: TGTGCCAGCAGAGTAGAGACCGGGACAGCTAACTATGGCTACACCTTC. Amino acid sequence: CASRVETGTANYGYTF.

This clone was observed a few times. The CDR3 nucleotides read TGCGCCAGCAGCGACCCGACTAGCGGCAGCACAGATACGCAGTATTTT. Translation gives CASSDPTSGSTDTQYF. The chain employs TRBV5-1 and TRBJ2-3; TRBD2 matches 9 bases. Per the germline V gene, CDR1 is SGHRS and CDR2 is YFSETQ. The CDR3 sequence is 16 residues long. Germline trimming cut 4 bases from V and 0 bases from J; bases unmatched to any gene: 6.

This rearrangement joins TRBV4-2 to TRBJ2-2; D gene uncertain. V lost 1 base and J lost 3, with 12 bases in between. This CDR3 spans 16 amino acids. Germline lookup yields CDR1 LGHNA and CDR2 YNFKEQ. The CDR3: CASSQGSQVHTGELFF. In DNA form, the CDR3 reads TGTGCCAGCAGCCAAGGGTCGCAGGTCCACACCGGGGAGCTGTTTTTT.

This clone was observed a few times. The rearrangement joins TRBV5-1 to TRBJ2-7; 7 nucleotides match TRBD1. The CDR3 has 17 amino acids. V dropped 4 bases and J dropped 0; count of bases not matched to a gene: 13. Germline V gene sequence: CDR1 SGHRS, CDR2 YFSETQ. The CDR3 is CASSPGPRDRNSYEQYF. The DNA of the CDR3 is TGCGCCAGCAGCCCCGGCCCCCGGGACAGAAACTCCTACGAGCAGTACTTC.

This clone was seen only a few times. The identical CDR3 is also encoded by other nucleotide sequences in the sample. The gene calls are TRBV5-4 and TRBJ2-7; D is unresolved. Germline V gene lookup returns CDR1 SGHNT and CDR2 YYREEE (reference sequence). V lost 0 bases, J lost 4 bases, and 8 bases lay in between. There are 13 residues in the CDR3. The CDR3 spells CASSLAGSYEQYF. In DNA form, the CDR3 reads TGTGCCAGCAGCTTGGCCGGTTCTTACGAGCAGTACTTC.

The chain uses TRBV19 and TRBJ2-7; 8 nucleotides agree with TRBD1. With V trimmed by 6 bases and J by 5 bases, 6 bases remained unmatched. CDR1 is LNHDA, CDR2 SQIVND, per germline (reference sequence). The CDR3 contains 13 residues. In DNA form, the CDR3 reads TGTGCCAGTAGGAGGACAGGGATGGACGAGCAGTACTTC. It translates to CASRRTGMDEQYF.

The CDR3, as DNA: TGCAGCGTGGGACAGAACAATGAGCAGTTCTTC. Encoded protein: CSVGQNNEQFF. The rearrangement links TRBV29-1 to TRBJ2-1; 7 bases align to TRBD1. The ends lost 6 bases at V and 5 bases at J; junction bases unmatched: 1. Germline V gene sequence: CDR1 SQVTM, CDR2 ANQGSEA. The CDR3 contains 11 residues.

This clone has a handful of counts. The chain links TRBV15 to TRBJ1-5, with D perhaps TRBD1 (5 bases). CDR3 length equals 15 residues. Germline V lookup: CDR1 LNHNV, CDR2 YYDKDF (reference sequence). Trimming left V 3 bases short and J 3 bases short, with 12 bases between. CDR3 nucleotide sequence: TGTGCCACCAGCAGTCAGACAGTGCTCAATCAGCCCCAGCATTTT. This gives the protein CATSSQTVLNQPQHF.

This clone was seen only a few times. This chain uses TRBV29-1 with TRBJ2-7, with TRBD2 matching 10 bases. Germline-derived CDR1 and CDR2 are SQVTM and ANQGSEA. V trimming: 7 bases; J trimming: 6 bases; junction bases outside the gene matches: 9. This CDR3 region has 13 residues. The CDR3 is CSARTSGLPEQYF. The CDR3 DNA reads as TGCAGCGCTCGGACTAGCGGACTTCCCGAGCAGTACTTC.

V gene TRBV7-3 combines with J gene TRBJ2-1; TRBD2 matches at 11 bases. J lost 6 bases, V lost 4 bases, and 5 bases had no gene match. Germline V gene sequence: CDR1 SGHTA, CDR2 FQGTGA. CDR3 length equals 15 residues. DNA of the CDR3: TGTGCCAGCAGCTCCACCGGGACTAGCGGCAATGAGCAGTTCTTC. Residues: CASSSTGTSGNEQFF.

Only a few counts were recorded for this clone. The chain uses TRBV5-1 and TRBJ2-3; 7 bases match TRBD2. This CDR3 spans 14 amino acids. CDR1 is SGHRS, CDR2 YFSETQ, per germline. V gave up 4 bases and J gave up 4 bases; unmatched junction bases: 6. CDR3 loop: CASSAAGVPDTQYF. The DNA of the CDR3 is TGCGCCAGCAGCGCTGCGGGAGTACCAGATACGCAGTATTTT.

This clone occurred a few times. The chain has TRBV5-1 and TRBJ2-2, with TRBD1 as a possible D gene (6 bases). Germline V lookup: CDR1 SGHRS, CDR2 YFSETQ. V lost 4 bases, J lost 5 bases, and 9 bases lay in between. The CDR3 loop spans 13 amino acids. The CDR3 sequence is CASSGTGTGELFF. The DNA for the CDR3 is TGCGCCAGCAGCGGAACAGGGACCGGGGAGCTGTTTTTT. Combining the CDR3 with reference TRBV5-1 and TRBJ2-2 gives the whole variable domain KAGVTQTPRYLIKTRGQQVTLSCSPISGHRSVSWYQQTPGQGLQFLFEYFSETQRNKGNFPGRFSGRQFSNSRSEMNVSTLELGDSALYLCASSGTGTGELFFGEGSRLTVL.

This clone was found a few times. The chain uses TRBV29-1 and TRBJ1-1; D is ambiguous. Trimming removed 3 bases at V and 6 bases at J, with 5 bases between. Germline-derived CDR1 and CDR2 are SQVTM and ANQGSEA. The CDR3 loop spans 10 amino acids. CDR3 sequence (DNA): TGCAGCGTTGATTTAGCTGAAGCTTTCTTT. Residues: CSVDLAEAFF.

CDR3 nucleotides: TGTGCCAGCAGCCTATTTGGACTAGCGGGCACAGATACGCAGTATTTT. It translates to CASSLFGLAGTDTQYF. The V and J genes are TRBV7-2 and TRBJ2-3; TRBD2 agrees at 10 bases. The CDR3 runs to 16 residues. CDR1 and CDR2 (germline): SGHTA, FQGNSA. After removal of 5 bases from V and 1 base from J, the junction contained 6 bases not matched to a gene.

This clone appeared a few times. The chain uses TRBV29-1 and TRBJ1-1; D perhaps matches TRBD1 (6 bases). There are 12 residues in the CDR3. CDR1 and CDR2 from the germline V gene are SQVTM and ANQGSEA. Trimming stripped 7 bases from V and 2 bases from J, with 11 bases between. CDR3 loop: CSGRQANTEAFF. The DNA for the CDR3 is TGCAGCGGTCGACAGGCCAACACTGAAGCTTTCTTT.

This clone was picked up a small number of times. The chain employs TRBV30 and TRBJ1-2, with TRBD1 as a possible D gene (6 bases). Trimming shortened V by 2 bases and J by 6 bases, and 10 bases separated the two germline ends. Germline V gene data show CDR1 as GTSNPN and CDR2 as SVGIG (reference sequence). This CDR3 is built from 12 residues. The CDR3 DNA reads as TGTGCCTGGAGTCCGGGGGGCCATGGCTACACCTTC. This encodes CAWSPGGHGYTF.

In this sample, this clone turned up a few times. The V gene is TRBV2, the J gene TRBJ2-4, with TRBD2 matching over 10 bases. Germline V lookup: CDR1 SNHLY, CDR2 FYNNEI. The ends lost 3 bases at V and 0 bases at J; junction bases unmatched: 5. CDR3 length: 17 amino acids. DNA of the CDR3: TGTGCCAGCAGTGAGGCTAGCGGGGGCCTAGCCAAAAACATTCAGTACTTC. Protein product: CASSEASGGLAKNIQYF.

This rearrangement joins TRBV9 to TRBJ2-5; 9 nucleotides align to TRBD1. The CDR3 extends over 15 amino acids. Germline CDR1 is SGDLS and CDR2 is YYNGEE. Losses at the gene ends were 0 bases for V and 3 bases for J; bases not matched to a gene: 3. DNA for the CDR3: TGTGCCAGCAGCGTAGCGGGACAGGGAGAAGAGACCCAGTACTTC. As protein: CASSVAGQGEETQYF.

The V gene is TRBV2, the J gene TRBJ2-3; 7 nucleotides match TRBD2. The CDR3 is 14 amino acids. Losses at the gene ends were 6 bases for V and 3 bases for J; bases not matched to a gene: 6. Germline CDR1 is SNHLY and CDR2 is FYNNEI. In nucleotides, the CDR3 is TGTGCCAGCAGACCGGGACTATCAACAGATACGCAGTATTTT. It encodes CASRPGLSTDTQYF. The full variable domain, completed using reference TRBV2 and TRBJ2-3, is EPEVTQTPSHQVTQMGQEVILRCVPISNHLYFYWYRQILGQKVEFLVSFYNNEISEKSEIFDDQFSVERPDGSNFTLKIRSTKLEDSAMYFCASRPGLSTDTQYFGPGTRLTVL.

This chain joins TRBV5-1 and TRBJ2-1, with 8 bases lining up with TRBD2. In germline, CDR1 is SGHRS, CDR2 YFSETQ. This CDR3 region has 17 residues. The V and J ends lost 0 bases and 5 bases, in that order; junction bases with no gene match: 10. CDR3 loop: CASSLEASGSLNNEQFF. The CDR3 bases are TGCGCCAGCAGCTTGGAGGCTAGCGGGTCTTTGAACAATGAGCAGTTCTTC.

Notes on this clone: Other nucleotide sequences in the sample specify the same CDR3. The rearrangement links TRBV30 to TRBJ2-3, with 11 positions matching TRBD2. Germline V gene lookup returns CDR1 GTSNPN and CDR2 SVGIG (reference sequence). CDR3 size: 14 residues. With V trimmed by 5 bases and J by 4 bases, 5 bases remained unmatched. The CDR3 is CAWGGLAGADTQYF. The CDR3 nucleotides are TGTGCCTGGGGTGGACTAGCGGGTGCAGATACGCAGTATTTT.

There are a few counts of this clone. V and J are TRBV9 and TRBJ1-1; maybe TRBD1 (6 bases). CDR1 SGDLS and CDR2 YYNGEE come from the germline V gene. V lost 0 bases and J lost 5, with 11 bases in between. CDR3 length: 14 amino acids. The CDR3 here is CASSVDRAGTEAFF. The CDR3 region has the DNA TGTGCCAGCAGCGTAGACAGGGCTGGAACTGAAGCTTTCTTT.

This clone has only a few counts. The chain couples TRBV5-1 to TRBJ2-3, with 7 bases matching TRBD1. This CDR3 is built from 15 residues. The germline gives CDR1 SGHRS, CDR2 YFSETQ. Trimming at V came to 0 bases and at J to 6 bases, leaving 7 bases not matched to a gene. CDR3 in DNA: TGCGCCAGCAGCTTGGTAGGACAGGCGTTGGATACGCAGTATTTT. As protein: CASSLVGQALDTQYF.

The chain combines TRBV7-9 with TRBJ2-3, with D unresolved. V dropped 2 bases and J dropped 2 bases, with 11 bases sitting between them. Germline lookup yields CDR1 SEHNR and CDR2 FQNEAQ (reference sequence). The CDR3 runs to 15 residues. CDR3 loop: CASSLTSGLTDTQYF. CDR3 DNA sequence: TGTGCCAGCAGCTTAACTTCGGGTCTCACAGATACGCAGTATTTT.